Sequencing of this T cell receptor (beta chain) was carried out in a study of identical twins. TCRdb redid the calling of the 5' RACE reads with MiXCR, one entry per CDR3 protein. The table has hundreds of thousands of distinct CDR3 sequences, around an eighth seen once. The junction had 3 bases not matched to a gene; V was cut back by 3 bases and J by 1 base. This CDR3 is 16 amino acids long. This clonotype was observed at least ten times. These data also formed part of another study, on yellow fever vaccine responses in identical twins.

The chain couples TRBV12-3 or TRBV12-4 to TRBJ1-1; 12 bases map to TRBD1. Sequencing input: PBMCs. This receptor was taken from a woman aged 18-30 years in good health. The CDR3 coding sequence is TGTGCCAGCAGTTTGGGGACAGGGGGCGGGAACACTGAAGCTTTCTTT. Encoded protein: CASSLGTGGGNTEAFF.